This TCR beta chain was profiled in a study of CD8 T cells in ankylosing spondylitis. Of note for this clonotype: Its antigen is unidentified.

The study's findings and limits: Prior literature has documented some motif variants in synovial fluid and blood from reactive arthritis.

The germline CDR1 and CDR2 sequences are SEHNR and FQNEAQ (reference sequence). The V segment lost 0 bases and the J segment 7 bases; nucleotides outside the gene matches: 3. The CDR3 totals 15 residues. MiXCR was run by TCRdb on the 5' RACE reads, yielding one entry per CDR3 protein. The table has under 170,000 distinct CDR3 sequences, around two fifths seen once. The source material was synovial fluid, either unsorted or a sorted T cell fraction (not recorded which). The receptor was derived from a male donor with ankylosing spondylitis. The rearrangement uses TRBV7-9 and TRBJ1-4, with 9 bases aligning to TRBD1. The CDR3 protein is CASSLATGGFEKLFF. DNA for the CDR3: TGTGCCAGCAGCTTAGCTACAGGGGGCTTTGAAAAACTGTTTTTT.